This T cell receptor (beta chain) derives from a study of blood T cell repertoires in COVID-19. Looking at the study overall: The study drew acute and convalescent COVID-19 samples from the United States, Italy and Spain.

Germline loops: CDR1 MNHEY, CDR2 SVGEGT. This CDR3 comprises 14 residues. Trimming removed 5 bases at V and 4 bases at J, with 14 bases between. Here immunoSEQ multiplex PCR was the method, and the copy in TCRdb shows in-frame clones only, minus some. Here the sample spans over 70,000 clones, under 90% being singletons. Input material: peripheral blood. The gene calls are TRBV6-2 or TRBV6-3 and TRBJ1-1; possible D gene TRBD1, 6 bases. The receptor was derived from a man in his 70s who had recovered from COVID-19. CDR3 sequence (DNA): TGTGCCAGCAGTACACAGGGATTCGCCACTGAAGCTTTCTTT. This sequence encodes CASSTQGFATEAFF.